This TCR beta chain was recovered during a study of T cell responses to AZD1222 COVID-19 vaccine. Points from the study as a whole: Without day 14 samples, only post-peak T cell repertoires were studied. Donors, mostly white British, included more females; clonal diversity was possibly underestimated.

Per germline, CDR1 SGHTA and CDR2 FQGNSA. V gave up 3 bases and J gave up 6 bases, with 11 bases separating them. The CDR3 sequence is 14 residues long. Clones were read by immunoSEQ multiplex PCR, and TCRdb kept only the in-frame ones, dropping some. Found here are about 170,000 clones, just under 95% of them singletons; the top ten hold about 1.6%. Worth noting for this clone: Its target is not known.

Sequenced here: peripheral blood, sampled on day 0 of AZD1222 vaccination. This receptor was identified in an adult in good health. The chain combines TRBV7-2 with TRBJ1-4; D not resolved. The DNA for the CDR3 is TGTGCCAGCAGCTTGGGTAGACTGGATGAAAAACTGTTTTTT. It specifies CASSLGRLDEKLFF.